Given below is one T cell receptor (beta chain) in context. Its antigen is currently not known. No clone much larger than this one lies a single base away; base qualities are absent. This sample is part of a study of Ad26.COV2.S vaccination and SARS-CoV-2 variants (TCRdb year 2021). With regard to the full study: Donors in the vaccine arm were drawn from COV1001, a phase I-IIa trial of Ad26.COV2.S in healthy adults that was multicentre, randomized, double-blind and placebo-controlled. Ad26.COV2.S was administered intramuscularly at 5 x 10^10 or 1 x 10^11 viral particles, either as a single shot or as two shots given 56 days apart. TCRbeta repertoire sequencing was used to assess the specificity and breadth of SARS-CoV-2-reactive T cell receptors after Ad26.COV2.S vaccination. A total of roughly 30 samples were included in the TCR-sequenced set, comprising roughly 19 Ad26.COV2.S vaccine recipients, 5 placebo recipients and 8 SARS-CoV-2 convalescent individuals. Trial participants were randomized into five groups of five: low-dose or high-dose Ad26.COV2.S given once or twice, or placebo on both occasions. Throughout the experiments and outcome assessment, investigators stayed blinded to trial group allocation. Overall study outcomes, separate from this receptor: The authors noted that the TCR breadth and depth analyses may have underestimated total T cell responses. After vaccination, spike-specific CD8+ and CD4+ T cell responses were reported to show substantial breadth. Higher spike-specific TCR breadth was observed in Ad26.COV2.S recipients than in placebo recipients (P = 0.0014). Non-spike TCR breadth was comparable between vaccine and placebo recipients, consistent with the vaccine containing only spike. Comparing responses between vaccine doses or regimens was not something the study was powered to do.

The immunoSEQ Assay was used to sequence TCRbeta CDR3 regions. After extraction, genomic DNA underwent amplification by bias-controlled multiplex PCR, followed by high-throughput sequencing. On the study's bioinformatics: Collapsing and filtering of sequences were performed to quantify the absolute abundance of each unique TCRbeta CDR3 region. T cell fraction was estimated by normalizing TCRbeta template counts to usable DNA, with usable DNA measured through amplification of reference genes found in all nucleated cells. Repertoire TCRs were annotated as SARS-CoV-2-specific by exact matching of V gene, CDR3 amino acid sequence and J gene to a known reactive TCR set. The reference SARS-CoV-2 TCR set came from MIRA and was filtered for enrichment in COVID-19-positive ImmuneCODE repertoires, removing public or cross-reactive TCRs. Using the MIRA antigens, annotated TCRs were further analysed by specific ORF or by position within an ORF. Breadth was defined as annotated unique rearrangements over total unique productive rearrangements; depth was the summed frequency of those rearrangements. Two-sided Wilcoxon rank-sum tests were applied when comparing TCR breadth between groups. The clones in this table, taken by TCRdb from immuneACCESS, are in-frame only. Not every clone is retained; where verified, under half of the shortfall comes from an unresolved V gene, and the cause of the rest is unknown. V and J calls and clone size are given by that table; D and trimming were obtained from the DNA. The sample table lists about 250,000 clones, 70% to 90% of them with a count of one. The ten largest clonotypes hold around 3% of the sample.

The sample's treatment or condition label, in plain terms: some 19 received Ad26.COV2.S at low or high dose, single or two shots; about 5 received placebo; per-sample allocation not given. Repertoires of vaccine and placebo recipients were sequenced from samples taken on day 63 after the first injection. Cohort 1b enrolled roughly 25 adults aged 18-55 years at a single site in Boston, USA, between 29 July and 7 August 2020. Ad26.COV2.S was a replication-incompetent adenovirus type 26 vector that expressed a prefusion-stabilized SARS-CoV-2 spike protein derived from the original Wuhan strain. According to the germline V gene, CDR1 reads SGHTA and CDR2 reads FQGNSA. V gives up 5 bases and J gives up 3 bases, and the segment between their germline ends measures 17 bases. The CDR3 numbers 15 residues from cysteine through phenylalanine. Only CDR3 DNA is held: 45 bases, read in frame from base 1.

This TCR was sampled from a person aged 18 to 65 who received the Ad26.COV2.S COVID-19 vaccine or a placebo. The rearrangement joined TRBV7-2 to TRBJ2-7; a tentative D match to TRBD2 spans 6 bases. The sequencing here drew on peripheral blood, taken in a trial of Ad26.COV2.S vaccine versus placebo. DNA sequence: TGTGCCAGCAGCCTTAGCCGGGACTCATTCTACGAGCAGTACTTC. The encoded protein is CASSLSRDSFYEQYF. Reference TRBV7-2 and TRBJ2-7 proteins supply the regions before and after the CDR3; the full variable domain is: GAGVSQSPSNKVTEKGKDVELRCDPISGHTALYWYRQSLGQGLEFLIYFQGNSAPDKSGLPSDRFSAERTGGSVSTLTIQRTQQEDSAVYLCASSLSRDSFYEQYFGPGTRLTVT.